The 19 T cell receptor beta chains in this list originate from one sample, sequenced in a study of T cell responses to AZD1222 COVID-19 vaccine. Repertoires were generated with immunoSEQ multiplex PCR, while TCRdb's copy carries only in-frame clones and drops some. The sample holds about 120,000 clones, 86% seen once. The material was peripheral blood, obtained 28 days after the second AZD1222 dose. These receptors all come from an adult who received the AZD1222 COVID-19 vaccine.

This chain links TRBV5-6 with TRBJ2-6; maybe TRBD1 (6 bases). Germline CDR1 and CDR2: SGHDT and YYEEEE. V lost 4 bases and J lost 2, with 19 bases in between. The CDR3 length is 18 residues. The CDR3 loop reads CASSGLQGAIPGANVLTF. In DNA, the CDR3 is TGTGCCAGCAGCGGGCTACAGGGAGCGATACCTGGGGCCAACGTCCTGACTTTC. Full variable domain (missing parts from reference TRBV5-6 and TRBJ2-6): DAGVTQSPTHLIKTRGQQVTLRCSPKSGHDTVSWYQQALGQGPQFIFQYYEEEERQRGNFPDRFSGHQFPNYSSELNVNALLLGDSALYLCASSGLQGAIPGANVLTFGAGSRLTVL.

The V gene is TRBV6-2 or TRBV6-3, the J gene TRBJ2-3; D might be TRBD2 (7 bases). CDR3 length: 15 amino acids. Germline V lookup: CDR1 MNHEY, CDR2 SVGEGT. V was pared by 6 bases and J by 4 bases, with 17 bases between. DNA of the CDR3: TGTGCCAGCAGCCAAAAAGGCGGGGGCGCAGATACGCAGTATTTT. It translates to CASSQKGGGADTQYF.

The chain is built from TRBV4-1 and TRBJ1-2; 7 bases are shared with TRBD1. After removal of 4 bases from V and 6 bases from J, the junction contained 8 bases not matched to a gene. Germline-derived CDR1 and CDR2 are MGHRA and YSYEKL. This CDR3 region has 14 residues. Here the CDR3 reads CASSRVTGDDGYTF. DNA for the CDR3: TGCGCCAGCAGCCGAGTAACAGGGGACGATGGCTACACCTTC.

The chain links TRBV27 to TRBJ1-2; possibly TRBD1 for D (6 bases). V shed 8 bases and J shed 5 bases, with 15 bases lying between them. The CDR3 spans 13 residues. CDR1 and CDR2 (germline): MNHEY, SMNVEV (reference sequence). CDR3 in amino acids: CASPRQVGYGYTF. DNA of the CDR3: TGTGCCAGCCCACGACAGGTCGGGTATGGCTACACCTTC.

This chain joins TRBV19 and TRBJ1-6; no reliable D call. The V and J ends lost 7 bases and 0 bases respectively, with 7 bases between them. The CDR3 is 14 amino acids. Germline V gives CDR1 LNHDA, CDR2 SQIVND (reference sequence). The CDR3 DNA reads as TGTGCCAGTACCTTTAGCTCCTATAATTCACCCCTCCACTTT. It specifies CASTFSSYNSPLHF.

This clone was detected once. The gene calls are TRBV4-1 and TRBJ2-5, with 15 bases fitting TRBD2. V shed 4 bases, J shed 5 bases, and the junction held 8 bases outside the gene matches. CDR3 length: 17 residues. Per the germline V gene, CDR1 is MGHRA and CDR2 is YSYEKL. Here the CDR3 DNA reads TGCGCCAGCAGCCCCGGACTAGCGGGGGGGGGTCTTGAGACCCAGTACTTC. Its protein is CASSPGLAGGGLETQYF.

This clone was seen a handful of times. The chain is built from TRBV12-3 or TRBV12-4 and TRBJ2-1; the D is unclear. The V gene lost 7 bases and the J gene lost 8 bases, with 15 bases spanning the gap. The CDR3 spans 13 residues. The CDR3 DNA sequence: TGTGCCAGCAAGAACGTTGGAGCTGATGAGCAGTTCTTC. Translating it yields CASKNVGADEQFF.

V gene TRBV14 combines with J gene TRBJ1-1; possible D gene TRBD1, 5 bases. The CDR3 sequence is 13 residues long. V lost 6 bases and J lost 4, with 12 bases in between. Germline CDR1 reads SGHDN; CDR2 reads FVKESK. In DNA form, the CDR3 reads TGTGCCAGCAGTCGGGGCCGACTCACTGAAGCTTTCTTT. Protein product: CASSRGRLTEAFF.

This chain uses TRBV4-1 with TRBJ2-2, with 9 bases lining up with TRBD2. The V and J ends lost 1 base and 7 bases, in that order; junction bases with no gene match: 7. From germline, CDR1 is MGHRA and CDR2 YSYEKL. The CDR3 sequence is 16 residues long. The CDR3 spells CASSQAGGGAFGELFF. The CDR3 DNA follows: TGCGCCAGCAGCCAAGCTGGCGGGGGGGCGTTCGGGGAGCTGTTTTTT.

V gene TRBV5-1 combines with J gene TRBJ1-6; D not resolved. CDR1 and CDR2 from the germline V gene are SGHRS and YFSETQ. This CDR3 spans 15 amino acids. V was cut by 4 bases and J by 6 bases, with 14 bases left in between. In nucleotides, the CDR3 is TGCGCCAGCAGCCTGGATCGCCAATTTAATTCACCCCTCCACTTT. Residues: CASSLDRQFNSPLHF.

This CDR3 is CATSRGENTEAFF. The CDR3 DNA follows: TGTGCCACCAGCAGAGGAGAGAACACTGAAGCTTTCTTT. The chain couples TRBV15 to TRBJ1-1, with D unresolved. Trimming shortened V by 1 base and J by 1 base, and 4 bases separated the two germline ends. CDR1 and CDR2 (germline): LNHNV, YYDKDF (reference sequence). The CDR3 is 13 residues long.

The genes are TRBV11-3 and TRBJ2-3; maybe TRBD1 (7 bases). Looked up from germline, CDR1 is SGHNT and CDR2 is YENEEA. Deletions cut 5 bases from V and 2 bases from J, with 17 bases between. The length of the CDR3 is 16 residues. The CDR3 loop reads CASSPRQGGFTDTQYF. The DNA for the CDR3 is TGTGCCAGCAGCCCCCGACAGGGAGGATTCACAGATACGCAGTATTTT. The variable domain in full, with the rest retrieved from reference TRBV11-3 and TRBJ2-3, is EAGVVQSPRYKIIEKKQPVAFWCNPISGHNTLYWYLQNLGQGPELLIRYENEEAVDDSQLPKDRFSAERLKGVDSTLKIQPAELGDSAVYLCASSPRQGGFTDTQYFGPGTRLTVL.

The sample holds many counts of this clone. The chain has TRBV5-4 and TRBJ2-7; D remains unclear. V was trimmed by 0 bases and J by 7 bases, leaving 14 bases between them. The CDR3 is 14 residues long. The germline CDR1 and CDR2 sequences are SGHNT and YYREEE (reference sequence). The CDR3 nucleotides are TGTGCCAGCAGCTTGGGAACAGCTCCTAGTGAGCAGTACTTC. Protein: CASSLGTAPSEQYF.

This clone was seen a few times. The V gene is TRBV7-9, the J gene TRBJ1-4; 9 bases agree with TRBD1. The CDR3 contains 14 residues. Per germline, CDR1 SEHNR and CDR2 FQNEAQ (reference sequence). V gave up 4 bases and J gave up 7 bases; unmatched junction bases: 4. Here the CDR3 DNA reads TGTGCCAGCAGCTCTGACAGGGGGAGTGAAAAACTGTTTTTT. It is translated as CASSSDRGSEKLFF.

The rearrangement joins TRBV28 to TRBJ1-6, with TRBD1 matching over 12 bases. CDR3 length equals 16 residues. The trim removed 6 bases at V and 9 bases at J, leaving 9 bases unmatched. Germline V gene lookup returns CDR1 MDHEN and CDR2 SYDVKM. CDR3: CASSPGTGGYGSPLHF. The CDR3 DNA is TGTGCCAGCAGCCCCGGGACAGGGGGCTATGGTTCACCCCTCCACTTT.

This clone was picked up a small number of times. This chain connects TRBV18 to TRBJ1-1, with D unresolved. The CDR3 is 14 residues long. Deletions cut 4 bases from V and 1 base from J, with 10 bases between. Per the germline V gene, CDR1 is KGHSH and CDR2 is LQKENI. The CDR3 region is CASSQRTANTEAFF. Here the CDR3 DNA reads TGTGCCAGCTCACAAAGGACTGCGAACACTGAAGCTTTCTTT.

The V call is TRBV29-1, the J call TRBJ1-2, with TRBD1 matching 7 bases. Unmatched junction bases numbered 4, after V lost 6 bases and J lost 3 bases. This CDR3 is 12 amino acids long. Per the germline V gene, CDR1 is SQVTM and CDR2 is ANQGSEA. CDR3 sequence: CSVEGADYGYTF. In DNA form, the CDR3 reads TGCAGCGTGGAGGGGGCAGACTATGGCTACACCTTC.

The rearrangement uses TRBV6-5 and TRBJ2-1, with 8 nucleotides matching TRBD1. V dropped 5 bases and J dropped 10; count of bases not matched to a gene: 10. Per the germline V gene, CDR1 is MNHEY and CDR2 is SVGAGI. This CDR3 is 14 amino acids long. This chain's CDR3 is CASSTSQGAREQFF. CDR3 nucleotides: TGTGCCAGCAGTACGTCCCAGGGGGCGAGAGAGCAGTTCTTC.

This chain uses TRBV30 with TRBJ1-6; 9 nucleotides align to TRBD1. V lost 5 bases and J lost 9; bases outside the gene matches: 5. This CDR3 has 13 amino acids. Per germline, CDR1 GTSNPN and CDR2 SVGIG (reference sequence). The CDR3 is CAWSDRGGSPLHF. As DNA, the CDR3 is TGTGCCTGGTCGGACAGGGGTGGTTCACCCCTCCACTTT.